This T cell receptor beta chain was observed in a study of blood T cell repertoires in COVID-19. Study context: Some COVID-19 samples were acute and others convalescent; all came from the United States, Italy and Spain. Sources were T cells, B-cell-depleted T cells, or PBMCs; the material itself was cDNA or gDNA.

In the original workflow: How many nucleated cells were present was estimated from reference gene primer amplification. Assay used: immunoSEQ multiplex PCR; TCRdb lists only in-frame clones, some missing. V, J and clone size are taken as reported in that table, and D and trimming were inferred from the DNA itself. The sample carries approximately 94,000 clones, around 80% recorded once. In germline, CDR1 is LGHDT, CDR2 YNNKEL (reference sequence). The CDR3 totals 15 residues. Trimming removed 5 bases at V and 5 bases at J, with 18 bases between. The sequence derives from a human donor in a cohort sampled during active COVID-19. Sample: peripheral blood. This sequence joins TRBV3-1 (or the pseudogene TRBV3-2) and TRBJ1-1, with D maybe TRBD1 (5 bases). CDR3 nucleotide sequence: TGTGCCAGCAGCGGAGACAGAAATCAAGGGACTGAAGCTTTCTTT. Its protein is CASSGDRNQGTEAFF.